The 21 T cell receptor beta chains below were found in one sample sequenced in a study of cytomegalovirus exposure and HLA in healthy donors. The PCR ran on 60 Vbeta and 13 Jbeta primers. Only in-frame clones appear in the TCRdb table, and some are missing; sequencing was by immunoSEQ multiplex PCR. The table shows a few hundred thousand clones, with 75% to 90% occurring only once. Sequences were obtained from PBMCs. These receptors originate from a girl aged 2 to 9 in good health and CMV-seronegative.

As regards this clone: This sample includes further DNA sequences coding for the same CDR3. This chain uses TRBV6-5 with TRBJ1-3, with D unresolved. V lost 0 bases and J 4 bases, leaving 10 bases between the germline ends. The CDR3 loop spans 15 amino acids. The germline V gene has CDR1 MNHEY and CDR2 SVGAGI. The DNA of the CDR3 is TGTGCCAGCAGTTACTCGAGGGCATCGGGAAACACCATATATTTT. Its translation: CASSYSRASGNTIYF.

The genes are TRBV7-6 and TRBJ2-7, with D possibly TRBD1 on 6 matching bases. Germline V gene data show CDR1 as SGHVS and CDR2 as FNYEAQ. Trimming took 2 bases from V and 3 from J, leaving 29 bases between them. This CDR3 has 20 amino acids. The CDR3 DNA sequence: TGTGCCAGCAGCTTATATGGCGCACGAACCGCAGGGGTCCGGGACTACGAGCAGTACTTC. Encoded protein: CASSLYGARTAGVRDYEQYF.

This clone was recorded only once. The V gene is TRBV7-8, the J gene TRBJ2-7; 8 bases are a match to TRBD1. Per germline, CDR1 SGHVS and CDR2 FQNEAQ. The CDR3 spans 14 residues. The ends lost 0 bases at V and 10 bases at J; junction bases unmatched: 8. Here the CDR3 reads CASSLAIGQGGQYF. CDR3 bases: TGTGCCAGCAGCTTAGCGATAGGACAGGGCGGTCAGTACTTC.

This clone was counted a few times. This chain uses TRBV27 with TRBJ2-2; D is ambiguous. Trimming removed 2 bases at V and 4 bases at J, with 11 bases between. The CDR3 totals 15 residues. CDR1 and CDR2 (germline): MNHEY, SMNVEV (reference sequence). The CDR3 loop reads CASSLMQVLTGELFF. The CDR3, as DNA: TGTGCCAGCAGTTTAATGCAGGTTCTCACCGGGGAGCTGTTTTTT.

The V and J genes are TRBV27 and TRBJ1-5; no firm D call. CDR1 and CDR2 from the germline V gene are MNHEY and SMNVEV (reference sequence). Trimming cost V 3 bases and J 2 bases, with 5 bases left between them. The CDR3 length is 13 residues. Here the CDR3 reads CASSFGRNQPQHF. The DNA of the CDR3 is TGTGCCAGCAGTTTTGGGCGCAATCAGCCCCAGCATTTT.

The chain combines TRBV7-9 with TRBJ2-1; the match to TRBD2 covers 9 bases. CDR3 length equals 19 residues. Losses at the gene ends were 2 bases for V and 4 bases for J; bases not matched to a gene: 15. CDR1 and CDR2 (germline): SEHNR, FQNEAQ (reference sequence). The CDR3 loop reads CASSLPGNPGLAGYNEQFF. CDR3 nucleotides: TGTGCCAGCAGCTTACCGGGCAACCCAGGGCTAGCGGGATACAATGAGCAGTTCTTC. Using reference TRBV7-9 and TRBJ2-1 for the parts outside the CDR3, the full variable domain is DTGVSQNPRHKITKRGQNVTFRCDPISEHNRLYWYRQTLGQGPEFLTYFQNEAQLEKSRLLSDRFSAERPKGSFSTLEIQRTEQGDSAMYLCASSLPGNPGLAGYNEQFFGPGTRLTVL.

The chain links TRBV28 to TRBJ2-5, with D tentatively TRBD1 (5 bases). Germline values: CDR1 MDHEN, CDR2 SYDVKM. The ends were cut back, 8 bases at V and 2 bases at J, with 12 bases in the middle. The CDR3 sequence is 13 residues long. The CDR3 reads CASAGPGQETQYF. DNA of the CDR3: TGTGCCAGCGCAGGGCCCGGTCAAGAGACCCAGTACTTC.

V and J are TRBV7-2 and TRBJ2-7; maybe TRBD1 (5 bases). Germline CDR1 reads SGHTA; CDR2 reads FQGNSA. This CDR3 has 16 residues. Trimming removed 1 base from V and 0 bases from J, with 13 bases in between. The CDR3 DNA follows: TGTGCCAGCAGCTTAGGACAGAGTCTTTTCTCCTACGAGCAGTACTTC. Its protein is CASSLGQSLFSYEQYF.

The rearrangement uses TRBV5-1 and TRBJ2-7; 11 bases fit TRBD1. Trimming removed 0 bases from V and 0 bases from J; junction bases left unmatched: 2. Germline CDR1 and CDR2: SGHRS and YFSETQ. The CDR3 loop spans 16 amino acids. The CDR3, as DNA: TGCGCCAGCAGCTTGGGGGACAGGGGGAGCTCCTACGAGCAGTACTTC. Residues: CASSLGDRGSSYEQYF.

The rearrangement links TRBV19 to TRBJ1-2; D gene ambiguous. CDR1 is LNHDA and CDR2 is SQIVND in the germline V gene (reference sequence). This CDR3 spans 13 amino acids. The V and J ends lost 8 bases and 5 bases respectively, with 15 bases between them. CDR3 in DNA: TGTGCCAGTCTGGCTTTACAAGATTATGGCTACACCTTC. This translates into CASLALQDYGYTF.

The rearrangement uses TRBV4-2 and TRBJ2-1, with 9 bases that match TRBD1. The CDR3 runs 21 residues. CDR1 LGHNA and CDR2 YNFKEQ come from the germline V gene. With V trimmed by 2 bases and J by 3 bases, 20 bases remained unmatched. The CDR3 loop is CASSQRTPGENTGGIYNEQFF. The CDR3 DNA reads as TGTGCCAGCAGCCAACGGACCCCGGGTGAAAACACAGGGGGCATCTACAATGAGCAGTTCTTC.

DNA for the CDR3: TGCGCCAGCAATCGCTCCGGGACATGCTCCTACAATGAGCAGTTCTTC. Translation gives CASNRSGTCSYNEQFF. V is TRBV10-1 and J is TRBJ2-1; D is perhaps TRBD1 (6 bases). This CDR3 comprises 16 residues. CDR1 is WNHNN and CDR2 is SYGVQD in the germline V gene (reference sequence). Trimming cost V 7 bases and J 0 bases, with 16 bases left between them.

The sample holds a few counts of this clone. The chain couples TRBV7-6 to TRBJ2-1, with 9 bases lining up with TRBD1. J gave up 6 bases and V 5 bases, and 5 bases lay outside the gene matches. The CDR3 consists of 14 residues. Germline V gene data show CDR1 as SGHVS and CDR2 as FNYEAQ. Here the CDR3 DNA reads TGTGCCAGCAGCATCGGGACAGGGCCCAATGAGCAGTTCTTC. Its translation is CASSIGTGPNEQFF.

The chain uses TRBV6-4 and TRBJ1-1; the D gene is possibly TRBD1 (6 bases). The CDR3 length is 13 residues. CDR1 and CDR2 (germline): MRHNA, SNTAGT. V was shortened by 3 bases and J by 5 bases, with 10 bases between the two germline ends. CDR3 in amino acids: CASSEGAWTEAFF. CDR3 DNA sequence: TGTGCCAGCAGTGAGGGGGCTTGGACTGAAGCTTTCTTT.

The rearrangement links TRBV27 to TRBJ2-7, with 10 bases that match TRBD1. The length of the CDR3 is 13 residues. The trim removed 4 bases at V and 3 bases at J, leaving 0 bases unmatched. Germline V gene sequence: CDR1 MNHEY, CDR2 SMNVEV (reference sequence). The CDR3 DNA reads TGTGCCAGCAGTTGGGACAGGGGCTACGAGCAGTACTTC. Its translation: CASSWDRGYEQYF.

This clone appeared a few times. This chain's CDR3 is CASSYRQGEKLFF. The DNA of the CDR3 is TGTGCCAGCAGTTACAGGCAGGGTGAAAAACTGTTTTTT. The chain uses TRBV6-6 and TRBJ1-4; possible D gene TRBD1, 5 bases. V shed 2 bases and J shed 7 bases, with 8 bases lying between them. Germline CDR1 and CDR2: MNHNY and SVGAGI (reference sequence). The CDR3 is made up of 13 amino acids.

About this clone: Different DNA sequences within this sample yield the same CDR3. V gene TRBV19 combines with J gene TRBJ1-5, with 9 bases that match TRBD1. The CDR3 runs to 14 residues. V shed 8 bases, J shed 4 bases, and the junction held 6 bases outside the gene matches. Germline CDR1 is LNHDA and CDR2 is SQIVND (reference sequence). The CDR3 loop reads CASHRGLGNQPQHF. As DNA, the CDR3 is TGTGCCAGTCACAGGGGGCTGGGAAATCAGCCCCAGCATTTT.

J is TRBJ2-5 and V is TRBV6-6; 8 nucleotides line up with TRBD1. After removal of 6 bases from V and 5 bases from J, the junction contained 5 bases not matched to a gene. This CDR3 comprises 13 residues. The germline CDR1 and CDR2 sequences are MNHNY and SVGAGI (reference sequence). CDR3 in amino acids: CASSDRGRETQYF. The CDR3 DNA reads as TGTGCCAGCAGCGACAGGGGCAGGGAGACCCAGTACTTC.

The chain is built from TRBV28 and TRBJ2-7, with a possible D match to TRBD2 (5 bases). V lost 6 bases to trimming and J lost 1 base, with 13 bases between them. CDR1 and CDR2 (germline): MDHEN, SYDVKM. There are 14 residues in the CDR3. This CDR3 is CASSVPGNSYEQYF. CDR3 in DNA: TGTGCCAGCAGCGTCCCCGGGAATTCCTACGAGCAGTACTTC.

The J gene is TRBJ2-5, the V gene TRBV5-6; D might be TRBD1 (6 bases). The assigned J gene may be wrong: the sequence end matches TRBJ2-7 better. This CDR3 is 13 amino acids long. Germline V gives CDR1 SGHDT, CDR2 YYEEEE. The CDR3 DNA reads TGTGCCAGCAGCCCAGGGGTGACCTACGAGCAGTACTTC. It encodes CASSPGVTYEQYF.

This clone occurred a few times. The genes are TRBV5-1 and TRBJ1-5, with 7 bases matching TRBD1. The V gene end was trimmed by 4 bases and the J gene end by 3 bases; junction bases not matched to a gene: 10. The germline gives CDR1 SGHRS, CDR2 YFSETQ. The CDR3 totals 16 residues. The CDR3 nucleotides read TGCGCCAGCAGCCTACAACCGACAGGGTTCAATCAGCCCCAGCATTTT. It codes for CASSLQPTGFNQPQHF. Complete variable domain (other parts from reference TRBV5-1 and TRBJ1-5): KAGVTQTPRYLIKTRGQQVTLSCSPISGHRSVSWYQQTPGQGLQFLFEYFSETQRNKGNFPGRFSGRQFSNSRSEMNVSTLELGDSALYLCASSLQPTGFNQPQHFGDGTRLSIL.